This note documents a single T cell receptor beta chain sequence. This entry belongs to a study of blood T cell repertoires in COVID-19. Per the original data handling: Amplification of reference gene primers was used by the study to estimate nucleated cell counts. Generated by immunoSEQ multiplex PCR, the TCRdb table keeps only in-frame clones and is missing some. V and J calls and clone size are those listed in that table; D and trimming were worked out from the DNA. The sample contains some 93,000 clones, about 89% of which appear only once. CDR1 and CDR2 from the germline V gene are MNHEY and SVGAGI. The CDR3 has 15 residues. Unmatched junction bases numbered 5, after V lost 2 bases and J lost 1 base.

The receptor was derived from a man in his forties or fifties with acute or convalescent COVID-19. This chain joins TRBV6-5 and TRBJ2-7; 7 bases map to TRBD2. The source material was peripheral blood. The CDR3 DNA follows: TGTGCCAGCAGTTACCAGAGCGGGATTTCCTACGAGCAGTACTTC. This codes for CASSYQSGISYEQYF.